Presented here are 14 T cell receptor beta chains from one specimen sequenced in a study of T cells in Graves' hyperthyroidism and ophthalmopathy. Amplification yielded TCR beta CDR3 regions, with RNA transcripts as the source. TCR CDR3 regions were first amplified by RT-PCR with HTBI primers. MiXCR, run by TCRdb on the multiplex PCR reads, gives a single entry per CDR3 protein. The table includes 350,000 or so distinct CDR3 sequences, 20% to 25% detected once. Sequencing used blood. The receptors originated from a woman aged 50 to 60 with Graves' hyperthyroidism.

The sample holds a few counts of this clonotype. This chain's CDR3 is CASRAQNIQYF. The CDR3 nucleotides are TGTGCCAGCAGGGCCCAAAACATTCAGTACTTC. The chain links TRBV28 to TRBJ2-4; no reliable D call. The CDR3 extends over 11 amino acids. Germline lookup yields CDR1 MDHEN and CDR2 SYDVKM. V lost 6 bases to trimming and J lost 5 bases, with 5 bases between them. Variable domain in full (rest from reference TRBV28 and TRBJ2-4): DVKVTQSSRYLVKRTGEKVFLECVQDMDHENMFWYRQDPGLGLRLIYFSYDVKMKEKGDIPEGYSVSREKKERFSLILESASTNQTSMYLCASRAQNIQYFGAGTRLSVL.

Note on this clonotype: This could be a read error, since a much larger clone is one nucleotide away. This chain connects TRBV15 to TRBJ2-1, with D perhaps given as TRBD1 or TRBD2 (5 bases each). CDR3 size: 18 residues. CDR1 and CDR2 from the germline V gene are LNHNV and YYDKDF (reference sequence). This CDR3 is CATSRVRDGVYMIDERFF. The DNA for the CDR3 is TGTGCCACCAGCAGAGTTAGGGACGGGGTGTATATGATTGATGAGCGGTTCTTC.

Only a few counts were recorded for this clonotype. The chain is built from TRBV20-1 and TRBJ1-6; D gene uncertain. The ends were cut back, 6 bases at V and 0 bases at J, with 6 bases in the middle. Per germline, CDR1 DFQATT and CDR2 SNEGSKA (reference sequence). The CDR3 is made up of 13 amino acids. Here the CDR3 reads CSAKSSYNSPLHF. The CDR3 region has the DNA TGCAGTGCCAAAAGCTCCTATAATTCACCCCTCCACTTT.

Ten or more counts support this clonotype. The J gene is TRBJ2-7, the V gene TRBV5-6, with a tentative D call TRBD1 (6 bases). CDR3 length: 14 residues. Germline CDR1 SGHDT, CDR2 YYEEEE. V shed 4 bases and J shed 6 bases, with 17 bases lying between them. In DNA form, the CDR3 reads TGTGCCAGCAGCCAAACAGGGAGAAGAGGCGAGCAGTACTTC. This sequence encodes CASSQTGRRGEQYF.

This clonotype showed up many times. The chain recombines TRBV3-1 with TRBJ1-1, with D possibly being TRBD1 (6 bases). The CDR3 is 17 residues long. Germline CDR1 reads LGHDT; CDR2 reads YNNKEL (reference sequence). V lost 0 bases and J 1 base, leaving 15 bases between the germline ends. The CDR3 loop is CASSQDKGGGRNTEAFF. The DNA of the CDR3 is TGTGCCAGCAGCCAAGATAAGGGCGGGGGCCGGAACACTGAAGCTTTCTTT.

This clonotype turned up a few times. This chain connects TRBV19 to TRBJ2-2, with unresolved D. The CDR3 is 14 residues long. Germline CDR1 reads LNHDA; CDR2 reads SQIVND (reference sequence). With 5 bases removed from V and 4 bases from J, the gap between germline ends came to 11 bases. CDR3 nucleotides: TGTGCCAGTAGTCCGGAGAGTTTCACCGGGGAGCTGTTTTTT. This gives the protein CASSPESFTGELFF.

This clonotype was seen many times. CDR3 loop: CASTLGRQYEQYF. DNA for the CDR3: TGTGCCAGCACCTTGGGACGCCAGTACGAGCAGTACTTC. V gene TRBV12-3 or TRBV12-4 combines with J gene TRBJ2-7, with D perhaps assigned TRBD1 or TRBD2 (5 bases each). Trimming removed 7 bases at V and 4 bases at J, with 14 bases between. The CDR3 runs 13 residues.

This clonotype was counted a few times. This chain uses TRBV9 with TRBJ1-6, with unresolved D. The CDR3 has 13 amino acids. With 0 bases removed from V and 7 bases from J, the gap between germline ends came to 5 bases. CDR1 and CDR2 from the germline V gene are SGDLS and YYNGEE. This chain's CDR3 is CASSVDLNSPLHF. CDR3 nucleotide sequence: TGTGCCAGCAGCGTAGATCTAAATTCACCCCTCCACTTT.

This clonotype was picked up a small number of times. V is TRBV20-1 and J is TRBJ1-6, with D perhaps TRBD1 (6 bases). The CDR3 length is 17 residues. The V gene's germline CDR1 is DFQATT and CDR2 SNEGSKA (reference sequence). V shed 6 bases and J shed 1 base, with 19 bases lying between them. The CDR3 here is CSAYLRGGQSYNSPLHF. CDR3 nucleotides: TGCAGTGCGTACCTGAGAGGGGGGCAATCCTATAATTCACCCCTCCACTTT.

The CDR3 DNA sequence: TGCAGTGCCCACTCCGGGACAGGGACGCACTACGAGCAGTACTTC. Amino acid sequence: CSAHSGTGTHYEQYF. V and J are TRBV20-1 and TRBJ2-7; 9 bases match TRBD1. The length of the CDR3 is 15 residues. V trimming: 6 bases; J trimming: 3 bases; junction bases outside the gene matches: 12. CDR1 is DFQATT, CDR2 SNEGSKA, per germline (reference sequence).

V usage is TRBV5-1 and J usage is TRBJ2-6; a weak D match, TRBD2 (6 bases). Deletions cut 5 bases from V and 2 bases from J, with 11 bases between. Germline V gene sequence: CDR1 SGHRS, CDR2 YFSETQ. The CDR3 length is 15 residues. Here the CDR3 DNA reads TGCGCCAGCAGGGCCGGGGAGGCTGGGGCCAACGTCCTGACTTTC. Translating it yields CASRAGEAGANVLTF.

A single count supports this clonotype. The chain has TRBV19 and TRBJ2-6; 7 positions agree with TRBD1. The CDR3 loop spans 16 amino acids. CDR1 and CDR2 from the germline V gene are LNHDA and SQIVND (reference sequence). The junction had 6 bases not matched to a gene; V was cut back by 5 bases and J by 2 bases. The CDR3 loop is CASSRSTGTGANVLTF. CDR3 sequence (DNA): TGTGCCAGTAGTCGCTCGACAGGGACTGGGGCCAACGTCCTGACTTTC.

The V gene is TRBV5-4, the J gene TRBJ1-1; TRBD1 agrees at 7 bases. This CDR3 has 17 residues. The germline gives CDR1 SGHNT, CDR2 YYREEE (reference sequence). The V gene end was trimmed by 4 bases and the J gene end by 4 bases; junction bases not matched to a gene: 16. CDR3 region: CASSEGGSRGSSTEAFF. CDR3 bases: TGTGCCAGCAGCGAGGGCGGGAGCAGGGGGTCCAGCACTGAAGCTTTCTTT.

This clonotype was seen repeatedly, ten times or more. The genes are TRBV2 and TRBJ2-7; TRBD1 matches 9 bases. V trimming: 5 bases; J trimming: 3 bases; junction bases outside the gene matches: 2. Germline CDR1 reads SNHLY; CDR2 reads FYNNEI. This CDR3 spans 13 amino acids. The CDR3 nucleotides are TGTGCCAGCAGTCGGACAGGGGACTACGAGCAGTACTTC. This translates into CASSRTGDYEQYF.